The clone carrying this TCR beta chain was seen ten or more times. From RNA transcripts, TCR beta CDR3 regions were amplified. During a first-round RT-PCR of the TCR CDR3, the HTBI primer set was used. Using its own MiXCR run on the multiplex PCR reads, TCRdb lists one record per CDR3 protein. The sample records a few hundred thousand distinct CDR3 sequences, under 20% being singletons. This record comes from a study of T cells in Graves' hyperthyroidism and ophthalmopathy. Trimming removed 0 bases from V and 0 bases from J, with 5 bases in between. From germline, CDR1 is DFQATT and CDR2 SNEGSKA (reference sequence). The CDR3 is 13 amino acids. Lactation, pregnancy, other autoimmune disease or uncontrolled infection led to exclusion of patients.

The sequenced sample was blood. The TCR was taken from a woman younger than 30 with Graves' ophthalmopathy. J is TRBJ2-5 and V is TRBV20-1; D is ambiguous. DNA for the CDR3: TGCAGTGCTAGAGAGCGGTACCAAGAGACCCAGTACTTC. This translates into CSARERYQETQYF.